The 32 T cell receptor beta chains listed next were all sequenced from one sample in a study of tumor-infiltrating lymphocytes in primary liver carcinoma. TCR beta cDNA was prepared out of about 530 ng total RNA by means of a constant-region primer. Each TCR beta library was derived from three nested multiplex PCR rounds that employed slightly modified ARM-PCR. The first two PCR rounds, nine to ten cycles each, used TRBV1-TRBV30 forward primers and a C-beta reverse primer. A single record per CDR3 protein comes from TCRdb applying MiXCR to the multiplex PCR reads. The sample contains about 200,000 distinct CDR3 sequences, 65% of which appear only once. Unsorted whole blood served as the source of blood RNA, and germline DNA was extracted as well. Sequencing was carried out using peripheral blood. The receptors here all came from a woman aged 60 to 75 with primary liver carcinoma and hepatitis B virus infection.

Comment on this clonotype: An end of the junction does not agree with germline; a read error may underlie this. The V gene is TRBV10-2, the J gene TRBJ2-2, with a weak D call TRBD2 (5 bases). The CDR3 spans 14 residues. CDR1 and CDR2 (germline): WSHSY, SAAADI. The CDR3 coding sequence is TGCGCCAGCAAAGGGATAGCGAACACCCGGGAGCTGTTTTTT. Translating it yields CASKGIANTRELFF.

The chain employs TRBV11-2 and TRBJ1-1; the D gene is possibly TRBD1 (6 bases). V lost 0 bases and J lost 6, with 17 bases in between. The CDR3 loop spans 16 amino acids. The V gene's germline CDR1 is SGHAT and CDR2 FQNNGV. The CDR3 loop reads CASSLDMGATGAEAFF. Written as DNA, the CDR3 is TGTGCCAGCAGCTTAGATATGGGGGCGACGGGTGCTGAAGCTTTCTTT.

Notes on this clonotype: Mismatch with germline at one junction end may stem from a read error. The chain links TRBV4-1 to TRBJ2-2; 11 bases map to TRBD2. Germline V gene sequence: CDR1 MGHRA, CDR2 YSYEKL. The CDR3 totals 18 residues. The CDR3 loop is CASSQVTSGKSDTGEPFF. As DNA, the CDR3 is TGCGCCAGCAGCCAAGTGACTAGCGGGAAATCGGACACCGGGGAGCCGTTTTTT.

The rearrangement joins TRBV11-2 to TRBJ1-1, with D uncertain. The ends were cut back, 5 bases at V and 13 bases at J, with 23 bases in the middle. This CDR3 has 14 residues. Looked up from germline, CDR1 is SGHAT and CDR2 is FQNNGV. In DNA form, the CDR3 reads TGTGCCAGCAGCCAAACGACCGGAGATACTGAATTTTTCTTT. As protein: CASSQTTGDTEFFF.

Concerning this clonotype: A read error may be the cause here, since a much bigger clone is one base away. The chain has TRBV4-1 and TRBJ2-1; TRBD2 aligns across 10 bases. The germline V gene encodes CDR1 MGHRA and CDR2 YSYEKL. CDR3 length: 18 amino acids. CDR3 in DNA: TGCGCCAGCAGGCTAGGACTAGCGGCAGTCCGTTCCTACAATGAGCAGTCCTTC. It yields the protein CASRLGLAAVRSYNEQSF.

As to this clonotype: This clone may be a read error of a much larger clone one base away. The V and J genes are TRBV10-1 and TRBJ1-6; D is undetermined. Germline assignment: CDR1 WNHNN and CDR2 SYGVQD (reference sequence). This CDR3 region has 13 residues. The CDR3 sequence: CPSSVEGNSPLHF. DNA of the CDR3: TGCCCCAGCAGTGTTGAAGGGAATTCACCCCTCCACTTT.

This clonotype was observed a handful of times. This may arise from a read error, as a much more abundant clone is one base away. The rearrangement links TRBV12-3 or TRBV12-4 to TRBJ2-1, with 10 bases matching TRBD2. CDR3 size: 16 residues. The CDR3, as DNA: TGTACCAGCAGTTTCAAGGCTAGCGGGAGTTGGTATGAGCAGTTCTTC. Translating gives CTSSFKASGSWYEQFF.

As for this clonotype: Possible read error: a much larger clone is one base away. This chain joins TRBV30 and TRBJ1-5; 9 nucleotides align to TRBD1. From germline, CDR1 is GTSNPN and CDR2 SVGIG (reference sequence). CDR3 length equals 14 residues. CDR3 loop: CAWSGQGLRQPRHF. The CDR3 DNA follows: TGTGCCTGGAGCGGACAGGGGCTAAGGCAGCCCCGGCATTTT.

Concerning this clonotype itself: Since the CDR3 does not end with the conserved phenylalanine or tryptophan, this likely comes from a read error. The rearrangement links TRBV6-4 to TRBJ1-6; no reliable D call. The CDR3 is 13 amino acids. The V gene's germline CDR1 is MRHNA and CDR2 SNTAGT. Deletions cut 2 bases from V and 3 bases from J, with 2 bases between. The CDR3 here is CASSDSYNSPLHY. CDR3 sequence (DNA): TGTGCCAGCAGTGACAGCTATAATTCACCCCTCCACTAT.

Regarding this clonotype: A read error is possible here, since a much larger clone lies one base away. This rearrangement joins TRBV12-3 or TRBV12-4 to TRBJ2-5; D remains ambiguous. CDR3 size: 12 residues. CDR3 region: CAGSFHGETQYF. The CDR3 DNA sequence: TGTGCCGGCAGTTTCCACGGAGAGACCCAGTACTTC.

The chain couples TRBV5-6 to TRBJ2-3, with D uncertain. The CDR3 contains 12 residues. Between the trimmed V and J ends, which lost 0 bases and 8 bases, there was a span of 7 bases. Germline V CDR1 and CDR2: SGHDT, YYEEEE. CDR3 protein: CASSLARSTQYF. Written as DNA, the CDR3 is TGTGCCAGCAGCTTGGCCCGGTCTACGCAGTATTTT.

The J gene is TRBJ2-1, the V gene TRBV7-8; 9 bases agree with TRBD2. Looked up from germline, CDR1 is SGHVS and CDR2 is FQNEAQ. This CDR3 is 17 amino acids long. The trim removed 0 bases at V and 11 bases at J, leaving 14 bases unmatched. The CDR3 reads CASSLAGGLAGQHKQFF. The CDR3 DNA sequence: TGTGCCAGCAGCTTAGCAGGGGGTCTAGCGGGACAACATAAGCAGTTCTTC.

A note on this clonotype: It may be a read error: a sequence one base away is much more abundant. The rearrangement joins TRBV4-2 to TRBJ2-5; weak D call: TRBD2 (6 bases). This CDR3 has 16 amino acids. The germline gives CDR1 LGHNA, CDR2 YNFKEQ. V lost 1 base and J lost 4, with 16 bases in between. Here the CDR3 reads CASSQVGTISGETQYF. DNA for the CDR3: TGTGCCAGCAGCCAAGTAGGTACGATTAGCGGAGAGACCCAGTACTTC.

To note about this clonotype: Relative to the germline gene, one junction end is altered; a read error may explain this. The CDR3 DNA reads as TGTGCCAGCAGATTAGGGACAACCTACAATGAGCAGCTCTTC. Amino acid sequence: CASRLGTTYNEQLF. V and J are TRBV11-2 and TRBJ2-1; TRBD1 might be the D (6 bases). Germline assignment: CDR1 SGHAT and CDR2 FQNNGV. The CDR3 is 14 residues long.

In the case of this clonotype: This could be a read error, since a much larger clone is one nucleotide away. This chain links TRBV10-2 with TRBJ2-1, with a possible D match to TRBD2 (5 bases). The CDR3 runs to 14 residues. Per the germline V gene, CDR1 is WSHSY and CDR2 is SAAADI. The CDR3 nucleotides are TGCGCCAACAGTGACCGGACTCACCTCAATGAGCAGTTCTTC. The encoded protein is CANSDRTHLNEQFF.

Of note for this clonotype: Since a much larger clone is just one base distant, this may be a read error. The V call is TRBV6-8, the J call TRBJ2-1; possibly TRBD1 for D (6 bases). CDR1 MNHGY and CDR2 SAAAGT come from the germline V gene. The CDR3 is 14 residues long. The CDR3: CVSSYRDPGNEQFF. CDR3 DNA sequence: TGTGTCAGCAGTTACAGGGACCCCGGGAATGAGCAGTTCTTC.

Concerning this clonotype itself: This may stem from a read error, because a much larger clone lies one nucleotide away. CDR3 in amino acids: CASSLVGVYEQYF. The CDR3 DNA follows: TGTGCCAGCAGTTTAGTCGGGGTCTACGAGCAGTACTTC. This chain connects TRBV12-3 or TRBV12-4 to TRBJ2-7; a weak D match, TRBD2 (5 bases). Trimming shortened V by 1 base and J by 3 bases, and 7 bases separated the two germline ends. The CDR3 has 13 residues.

To note about this clonotype: This may come from a read error, since a much larger clone is one base off. The V and J genes are TRBV6-6 and TRBJ1-5; the D is unclear. The germline CDR1 and CDR2 sequences are MNHNY and SVGAGI (reference sequence). CDR3 size: 13 residues. The CDR3 bases are TGTGCCAGCAATTACTTTAGCAATCAGCCCCAGCATTTT. Translated: CASNYFSNQPQHF.

About this clonotype: No conserved phenylalanine or tryptophan ends this CDR3, so it is likely a read error. Because the CDR3's place on the DNA is in doubt, the DNA is left out and the CDR3 is given as listed by TCRdb. The V and J genes are TRBV6-6 and TRBJ1-1; TRBD1 is taken as the D call from the table, unchecked against the DNA. The CDR3 numbers 13 amino acids, ends counted. CDR1 is MNHNY, CDR2 SVGAGI, per germline (reference sequence). The CDR3 protein is CASSTGGTTEAIY.

About this clonotype itself: Germline and junction disagree at one end, which may indicate a read error. This chain connects TRBV14 to TRBJ2-5, with TRBD2 matching over 7 bases. The germline V gene encodes CDR1 SGHDN and CDR2 FVKESK. The CDR3 totals 16 residues. The CDR3 reads CASIQLASTNQETQYF. The CDR3 coding sequence is TGTGCCAGCATCCAACTAGCGTCAACCAACCAAGAGACCCAGTACTTC.

This clonotype occurred once. This may be a read error, as it is one base from a much larger clone. The chain employs TRBV7-8 and TRBJ1-5; D gene unclear. The CDR3 runs 16 residues. Germline CDR1 SGHVS, CDR2 FQNEAQ. Deletions cut 1 base from V and 7 bases from J, with 17 bases between. The CDR3 coding sequence is TGTGCCAGCAGCTTAGGTCCATCGAGGTCGGGACAGCCCCAGCATTTT. It codes for CASSLGPSRSGQPQHF. The full variable domain, in which reference TRBV7-8 and TRBJ1-5 provide the parts outside the CDR3, is GAGVSQSPRYKVAKRGQDVALRCDPISGHVSLFWYQQALGQGPEFLTYFQNEAQLDKSGLPSDRFFAERPEGSVSTLKIQRTQQEDSAVYLCASSLGPSRSGQPQHFGDGTRLSIL.

Remarks on this clonotype: The germline gene is not matched at one end of the junction; a read error may be the cause. The chain joins TRBV11-3 to TRBJ1-1, with a possible D match to TRBD1 (6 bases). Germline V gene sequence: CDR1 SGHNT, CDR2 YENEEA. CDR3 length: 12 residues. Here the CDR3 reads CTSSLGGMDPSF. CDR3 DNA sequence: TGTACCAGCAGCTTAGGGGGGATGGACCCGTCCTTT.

This clonotype was observed many times. The CDR3 DNA follows: TGTGCCAGCAGCTTGCCTAGCGGGAGGGGCGGCTACAATGAGCAGTTCTTC. Translated, it gives CASSLPSGRGGYNEQFF. V and J are TRBV5-4 and TRBJ2-1; 12 positions match TRBD2. CDR3 length: 17 residues. V was clipped by 1 base and J by 3 bases; unmatched bases: 5. The germline CDR1 and CDR2 sequences are SGHNT and YYREEE (reference sequence).

Comments on this clonotype: Possible read error: a much larger clone is one base away. This rearrangement joins TRBV12-5 to TRBJ1-6; possibly TRBD1 for D (6 bases). V lost 6 bases to trimming and J lost 7 bases, with 13 bases between them. The CDR3 length is 14 residues. In germline, CDR1 is LGHNT, CDR2 FRNRAP. CDR3: CASGSRGSNSPLHF. CDR3 bases: TGTGCTAGTGGATCCAGGGGCTCGAATTCACCCCTCCACTTT.

The gene calls are TRBV20-1 and TRBJ2-7; TRBD2 agrees at 10 bases. The CDR3 totals 15 residues. The V segment lost 0 bases and the J segment 4 bases; nucleotides outside the gene matches: 6. CDR1 is DFQATT and CDR2 is SNEGSKA in the germline V gene (reference sequence). The CDR3 loop reads CSARDRTSGKYEQYF. The DNA for the CDR3 is TGCAGTGCTAGAGATAGGACTAGCGGCAAGTACGAGCAGTACTTC.

Of note for this clonotype: This clone may be a read error of a much larger clone one base away. The chain recombines TRBV4-1 with TRBJ2-2; 8 bases fit TRBD2. CDR1 MGHRA and CDR2 YSYEKL come from the germline V gene. CDR3 length: 18 residues. The CDR3 sequence is CASSQVNMGLGSPGELLF. The DNA of the CDR3 is TGCGCCAGCAGCCAAGTAAATATGGGACTAGGATCACCCGGGGAGCTGCTTTTT.

About this clonotype itself: In this CDR3 the conserved last residue, phenylalanine or tryptophan, is missing, so a read error is likely. This chain uses TRBV11-2 with TRBJ2-1, with a tentative D call TRBD2 (5 bases). Looked up from germline, CDR1 is SGHAT and CDR2 is FQNNGV. CDR3 length: 15 residues. DNA of the CDR3: TGTGCCAGCAGATTAGAGGGTGGGGAGAACAATGAGCAGTTCCTC. Translation gives CASRLEGGENNEQFL.

On this clonotype: One end of the junction does not line up with germline, which may come from a read error. The rearrangement links TRBV7-7 to TRBJ2-1; D perhaps matches TRBD1 (5 bases). This CDR3 region has 13 residues. Germline V gene lookup returns CDR1 SSHAT and CDR2 FNYEAQ (reference sequence). The CDR3 DNA follows: TGTGCTAGCAGCTTAGGGGACTACAATGAGCAGTTCTTC. Its protein is CASSLGDYNEQFF.

This chain joins TRBV6-9 and TRBJ2-1, with 7 bases matching TRBD2. Losses at the gene ends were 7 bases for V and 4 bases for J; bases not matched to a gene: 13. Germline lookup yields CDR1 MNHGY and CDR2 SVAAGI. The CDR3 runs 16 residues. Written as DNA, the CDR3 is TGTGCCAGCAACTTCACATGCGGGAGATATTACAATGAGCAGTTCTTC. It translates to CASNFTCGRYYNEQFF.

The table lists this clonotype with a few counts. The rearrangement links TRBV11-2 to TRBJ2-7; tentative D call: TRBD2 (5 bases). This CDR3 comprises 13 residues. Germline CDR1 is SGHAT and CDR2 is FQNNGV. The V end was cut by 7 bases, the J end by 3 bases, with 13 bases between. The CDR3 sequence: CASNPGVNYEQYF. CDR3 sequence (DNA): TGTGCCAGCAACCCCGGGGTTAACTACGAGCAGTACTTC.

At least ten counts were recorded for this clonotype. The chain recombines TRBV12-3 or TRBV12-4 with TRBJ2-1, with D possibly being TRBD2 (6 bases). The CDR3 contains 14 residues. Deletions cut 5 bases from V and 5 bases from J, with 13 bases between. The CDR3 DNA reads TGTGCCAGCAGTAGGAGGGCCAGGGACAATGAGCAGTTCTTC. Translating it yields CASSRRARDNEQFF.

Remarks on this clonotype: This likely comes from a read error, as the CDR3 has no conserved phenylalanine or tryptophan at its end. The rearrangement joins TRBV11-2 to TRBJ2-3, with TRBD2 matching over 11 bases. The germline gives CDR1 SGHAT, CDR2 FQNNGV. This CDR3 spans 18 amino acids. CDR3 protein: CVSSLDLGTSGSTDTQYL. For the CDR3, the DNA is TGTGTCAGCAGCTTAGATCTCGGGACTAGCGGTAGCACAGATACGCAGTATCTT.